The rows below give T cell receptor beta chains drawn from one sample of a study of T cell changes during pregnancy in multiple sclerosis. The data were produced by immunoSEQ multiplex PCR, yet TCRdb's version contains in-frame clones alone and is incomplete. Altogether some 100,000 clones are present, 90% to 95% being singletons, with the ten largest covering around 1.2%. Sequenced here: peripheral blood, sampled in the second trimester of pregnancy. Every receptor here comes from a female donor with multiple sclerosis, enrolled in a pregnancy study. Both conserved end residues are part of each CDR3. D genes are given only for firm matches. Only some rows state a clone size, as once, few, many or a class for expanded clones.

V,J,D,size,DNA,CDR3
TRBV11-2,TRBJ2-7,TRBD2,NA,TGTGCCAGCAGCTTAGTGGCTGGCGGGAGGCCCGGCTACGAGCAGTACTTC,CASSLVAGGRPGYEQYF
TRBV7-3,TRBJ1-1,NA,NA,TGTGCCAGCAGCTTAATGGGCAGGGGTAACACTGAAGCTTTCTTT,CASSLMGRGNTEAFF
TRBV5-1,TRBJ1-2,TRBD1,NA,TGCGCCAGCAGCTTGGGATTGGGACAGGGGAACTATGGCTACACCTTC,CASSLGLGQGNYGYTF
TRBV20-1,TRBJ1-2,TRBD1,NA,TGCAGTGCTGGGGACAGGGGAGGGTACACCTTC,CSAGDRGGYTF
TRBV7-3,TRBJ2-6,TRBD1,NA,TGTGCCAGCAGCACTCAGACAGGGGCTTACTCTGGGGCCAACGTCCTGACTTTC,CASSTQTGAYSGANVLTF
TRBV13,TRBJ1-2,NA,NA,TGTGCCAGCAGCTCCCGAGACACAGAAAACTGGGGCTACACCTTC,CASSSRDTENWGYTF
TRBV5-1,TRBJ2-5,TRBD2,NA,TGCGCCAGCAGCTTGGATGGCGGGAGGGGAGAGACCCAGTACTTC,CASSLDGGRGETQYF
TRBV4-2,TRBJ1-1,NA,NA,TGTGCCAGCAGCCAGCCCGCCGGGGACACTGAAGCTTTCTTT,CASSQPAGDTEAFF
TRBV19,TRBJ2-7,NA,NA,TGTGCCAGTAGTACCGGGACTCAGGCTCACGAGCAGTACTTC,CASSTGTQAHEQYF
TRBV7-8,TRBJ1-4,TRBD1,NA,TGTGCCAGCAGCTTCCCGGTTGGGACAGGGAATGAAAAACTGTTTTTT,CASSFPVGTGNEKLFF
TRBV25-1,TRBJ2-5,NA,NA,TGTGCCAGCAGTGATAACAGCCAGGGGAGGGTGACCCAGTACTTC,CASSDNSQGRVTQYF
TRBV28,TRBJ1-2,TRBD1,NA,TGTGCCAGCAGCCAGACAGGGGGCAAGGCTAGCTACACCTTC,CASSQTGGKASYTF
TRBV19,TRBJ1-5,TRBD1,NA,TGTGCCAGTAGTATGGGTGGAGGGGACAGGGGCAATCAGCCCCAGCATTTT,CASSMGGGDRGNQPQHF
TRBV7-3,TRBJ2-3,NA,NA,TGTGCCAGCAGCTACCCGGGGTCCTCGCAGTATTTT,CASSYPGSSQYF
TRBV10-3,TRBJ2-5,TRBD2,NA,TGTGCCATCAGTGGCATACTAGCGGAAGAGACCCAGTACTTC,CAISGILAEETQYF
TRBV4-1,TRBJ1-1,TRBD1,few,TGCGCCAGCAGCCATGAGGGACAGGCGAGAGACACTGAAGCTTTCTTT,CASSHEGQARDTEAFF
TRBV5-1,TRBJ1-1,NA,NA,TGCGCCAGCAGCTTGGGTGGCAGGATGAACACTGAAGCTTTCTTT,CASSLGGRMNTEAFF
TRBV7-3,TRBJ2-2,NA,NA,TGTGCCAGCAGCTCGGGACTCGCAGCCGGGGAGCTGTTTTTT,CASSSGLAAGELFF
TRBV10-3,TRBJ2-3,NA,NA,TGTGCCATCAGTGAGTTCTCAACAAGGGGCAGCACAGATACGCAGTATTTT,CAISEFSTRGSTDTQYF
TRBV7-3,TRBJ2-1,NA,NA,TGTGCCAGCAGCCCCGGGATCTCCTACAATGAGCAGTTCTTC,CASSPGISYNEQFF
TRBV13,TRBJ2-2,NA,NA,TGTGCCAGCAGCTTAGCGTCCGGGATTGGCACCGGGGAGCTGTTTTTT,CASSLASGIGTGELFF
TRBV10-2,TRBJ2-7,TRBD2,NA,TGCGCCAGCAGGGGAGATCCCCGGGACTACCCCTACGAGCAGTACTTC,CASRGDPRDYPYEQYF
TRBV5-6,TRBJ2-2,TRBD1,NA,TGTGCCAGCAGCGGGGAGACAGGGGCGTACACCGGGGAGCTGTTTTTT,CASSGETGAYTGELFF
TRBV25-1,TRBJ1-1,NA,NA,TGTGCCAGCAGTGGAGAAGGGGGGAACACTGAAGCTTTCTTT,CASSGEGGNTEAFF
TRBV19,TRBJ1-4,NA,NA,TGTGCCAGTAGTACTACTCTCCGAGGGATAGATGAAAAACTGTTTTTT,CASSTTLRGIDEKLFF
TRBV7-8,TRBJ2-5,NA,NA,TGTGCCAGCAGCTTACGGAGGGGGGGGCTCCAAGAGACCCAGTACTTC,CASSLRRGGLQETQYF
TRBV5-1,TRBJ2-5,TRBD2,NA,TGCGCCAGCAGCCCGATCCGACTAGCGGGAGCGCTGGTACAAGAGACCCAGTACTTC,CASSPIRLAGALVQETQYF
TRBV7-3,TRBJ1-2,TRBD1,NA,TGTGCCAGCAGCGCGACCTCAGGGGGTGGCTACACCTTC,CASSATSGGGYTF
TRBV30,TRBJ2-1,NA,NA,TGTGCCTGGAGTGGGGGCGGGGAGGTCAATGAGCAGTTCTTC,CAWSGGGEVNEQFF
TRBV6-5,TRBJ1-5,NA,NA,TGTGCCAGCCGGCGGGAGCCGGGCGGGACCCAGCATTTT,CASRREPGGTQHF
TRBV6-5,TRBJ2-3,TRBD2,NA,TGTGCCAGCAGTTACAGGGTAGCGGGAAGCACAGATACGCAGTATTTT,CASSYRVAGSTDTQYF
TRBV6-5,TRBJ2-6,NA,NA,TGTGCCAGCAGTTACACTGCTGGGGCCAACGTCCTGACTTTC,CASSYTAGANVLTF
TRBV5-6,TRBJ2-3,TRBD2,NA,TGTGCCAGCAGCCTCAGCACTAGCGGGGTTTCAGATACGCAGTATTTT,CASSLSTSGVSDTQYF
TRBV6-5,TRBJ1-6,NA,NA,TGTGCCAGCAGTTACCCTGTTGGGCAGGGGAATTCACCCCTCCACTTT,CASSYPVGQGNSPLHF
TRBV27,TRBJ1-1,NA,NA,TGTGCCAGCAGTTTACGGGGGTACACTGAAGCTTTCTTT,CASSLRGYTEAFF
TRBV30,TRBJ1-1,NA,NA,TGTGCCTGGAGTGTACCCTTTAACATGATAACTGAAGCTTTCTTT,CAWSVPFNMITEAFF
TRBV9,TRBJ1-2,NA,NA,TGTGCCAGCAGCGTAGGGGGGTGGGAGGCGTCTTATGGCTACACCTTC,CASSVGGWEASYGYTF
TRBV5-1,TRBJ2-2,NA,once,TGCGCCAGCAGCTTGGGACTTGGCGCCGGGGAGCTGTTTTTT,CASSLGLGAGELFF
TRBV28,TRBJ1-5,NA,NA,TGTGCCAGCACCGTAACAGGGATGGGACAGCCCCAGCATTTT,CASTVTGMGQPQHF
TRBV19,TRBJ1-5,TRBD1,NA,TGTGCCAGTAGTACAGGGGGCGGTAGCAATCAGCCCCAGCATTTT,CASSTGGGSNQPQHF
TRBV5-1,TRBJ2-2,TRBD1,NA,TGCGCCAGCAGCACCGGGACAGGGGGCGGAAAGGCCGGGGAGCTGTTTTTT,CASSTGTGGGKAGELFF
TRBV30,TRBJ2-1,TRBD2,once,TGTGCCTGGAGTGTGGGAACTAGCGCCTACAATGAGCAGTTCTTC,CAWSVGTSAYNEQFF
TRBV19,TRBJ1-2,NA,few,TGTGCCAGTAGTACCGGGACGGGACAACAAATGCATGGCTACACCTTC,CASSTGTGQQMHGYTF
TRBV18,TRBJ1-2,NA,NA,TGTGCCAGCTCAGCCGGAGTTTCAGACAGCTATGGCTACACCTTC,CASSAGVSDSYGYTF
TRBV9,TRBJ2-7,TRBD1,NA,TGTGCCAGCAGCGAAAGCAGACAGGGATGGGGCTACGAGCAGTACTTC,CASSESRQGWGYEQYF
TRBV2,TRBJ2-1,NA,NA,TGTGCCAGCCGAGGCGGGGATGGAGTCAATGAGCAGTTCTTC,CASRGGDGVNEQFF